This T cell receptor (beta chain) was identified in a study of T cell changes during pregnancy in multiple sclerosis. The CDR3 spans 20 residues. The J segment lost 0 bases and the V segment lost 5 bases, leaving 18 bases of the junction unmatched. Germline V gene data show CDR1 as SGHVS and CDR2 as FQNEAQ. Profiled with immunoSEQ multiplex PCR; TCRdb holds only in-frame clones, not every one. Among approximately 120,000 clones listed, about 95% were seen once. Sample: peripheral blood, taken after pregnancy. This sequence originates from a female donor with multiple sclerosis, enrolled in a pregnancy study. The genes are TRBV7-8 and TRBJ2-1; 8 bases fit TRBD2. CDR3 in DNA: TGTGCCAGCAGCGGGGACGGGCGGCTAGCGGGTCCCAGCTCCTACAATGAGCAGTTCTTC. Translated: CASSGDGRLAGPSSYNEQFF.